This T cell receptor beta chain was profiled in a study of CXCR3-negative and CXCR3-positive naive CD8 T cells. It was by 5' RACE with UMI labels that the TRB cDNA libraries were prepared. TCRdb re-called the 5' RACE reads and shows each CDR3 protein once, DNA omitted. This table holds some 140,000 distinct CDR3 sequences. The V gene's germline CDR1 is MDHEN and CDR2 SYDVKM. This CDR3 is 16 amino acids long. Study findings and constraints: Memory CD8+ cells showed much lower diversity, while both naive subsets displayed comparably high diversity. More hydrophobic TRB CDR3s were found in CXCR3-positive naive cells than in CXCR3-negative naive cells. Similar TRBV-TRBJ usage was seen in naive cells (both CXCR3-negative and CXCR3-positive), but memory cells differed.

The authors gated naive CD8+ T cells as CD45RO-CCR7+CD27+CD95-. Remarks on this clonotype: No antigen is known for it.

The sequencing input was naive CXCR3+ CD8+ T cells from blood. The subset is: CD45RO-CCR7+CD27+CD95- naive CD8+ T cells expressing CXCR3 (TNR3+). This TCR was sampled from a human donor in good health. Some clones in this sample may be carry-over from other donors' samples. V gene TRBV28 combines with J gene TRBJ2-3; without DNA, the TCRdb call of TRBD2 cannot be checked. The CDR3 loop is CASTPSLWGGPDTQYF.